This entry concerns a single TCR beta chain. Germline lookup yields CDR1 LGHNA and CDR2 YNFKEQ. The CDR3 consists of 15 residues. V gave up 1 base and J gave up 16 bases; unmatched junction bases: 16. This record belongs to a study of blood T cell repertoires in COVID-19. Study summary: Donors in the United States, Italy and Spain gave samples during acute or convalescent COVID-19. From T cells, B-cell-depleted T cells, or PBMCs came the material, which was cDNA or gDNA.

In the source study's methods: How many nucleated cells were present was estimated from reference gene primer amplification. TCRdb's table, derived via immunoSEQ multiplex PCR, lists solely in-frame clones and lacks some. V, J and clone size are those of that table, while D and trimming were read from the DNA. The sample contains 30,000 to 40,000 clones, about 90% of which appear only once. This TCR was sampled from a human donor in a cohort sampled during active COVID-19. The chain is built from TRBV4-2 and TRBJ2-1; 7 nucleotides line up with TRBD2. The sample consisted of peripheral blood. The CDR3 DNA is TGTGCCAGCAGCCAAGTCCAGAGCAAGCGGGACGGGAATTTCTTC. It encodes CASSQVQSKRDGNFF.